A selection of T cell receptor beta chains follows, all from one sample in a study of cytomegalovirus exposure and HLA in healthy donors. Assay used: immunoSEQ multiplex PCR; TCRdb lists only in-frame clones, some missing. In total, the table holds around 120,000 clones. The sequencing input was PBMCs. Every receptor here comes from a young man in good health and CMV-seronegative. Each CDR3 is given with its conserved first and last residue. A D gene is named only where the DNA matches it firmly.

cdr3_length d_call j_call v_call cdr3_nt cdr3_aa
14 TRBD1 TRBJ2-1 TRBV13 TGTGCCAGCAGCTTGGGACAGGCGCCGAATGAGCAGTTCTTC CASSLGQAPNEQFF
13 NA TRBJ2-3 TRBV27 TGTGCCAGCAGAATTCGGGACACAGATACGCAGTATTTT CASRIRDTDTQYF
16 NA TRBJ2-7 TRBV5-4 TGTGCCAGCAGCTTGGCCCCGGGGACTTTTTCCTACGAGCAGTACTTC CASSLAPGTFSYEQYF
17 TRBD2 TRBJ2-1 TRBV11-2 TGTGCCAGCAGCTTGGGTTTTGGTAGCGGGAGGTACAATGAGCAGTTCTTC CASSLGFGSGRYNEQFF
15 NA TRBJ2-5 TRBV6-6 TGTGCCAGCAGTCCCGCGGGGGCCTTGACAGAGACCCAGTACTTC CASSPAGALTETQYF
16 NA TRBJ2-7 TRBV6-5 TGTGCCAGCAGTTATACGCCTCTCCTGAGCTCCTACGAGCAGTACTTC CASSYTPLLSSYEQYF
13 TRBD2 TRBJ2-7 TRBV6-6 TGTGCCAGCAGAATAGCGGGAGTCTACGAGCAGTACTTC CASRIAGVYEQYF
12 NA TRBJ2-7 TRBV9 TGTGCCAGCAGCTCAAGCGGGCCCGAGCAGTACTTC CASSSSGPEQYF
21 TRBD1 TRBJ2-6 TRBV14 TGTGCCAGCAGCCAATACTTAGCCCTTCCGGCAGGGGGTTCTGGGGCCAACGTCCTGACTTTC CASSQYLALPAGGSGANVLTF
16 TRBD1 TRBJ2-7 TRBV5-1 TGCGCCAGCAGCTTGGAGGGGGCCTTAAGGGGAAACGAGCAGTACTTC CASSLEGALRGNEQYF
15 TRBD1 TRBJ1-2 TRBV29-1 TGCAGCGTTGGGGGATCGGGACAGGGGTACTATGGCTACACCTTC CSVGGSGQGYYGYTF
16 NA TRBJ2-7 TRBV6-7 TGTGCCAGCAGTTACCCCGGGCAGGGCTTAACCTACGAGCAGTACTTC CASSYPGQGLTYEQYF
14 NA TRBJ1-2 TRBV5-8 TGTGCCAGCAGCTTGATCGCGGCTAACTATGGCTACACCTTC CASSLIAANYGYTF
14 TRBD1 TRBJ1-5 TRBV28 TGTGCCAGCAATGACAGGGGAGGTGGTCAGCCCCAGCATTTT CASNDRGGGQPQHF
16 NA TRBJ2-1 TRBV28 TGTGCCAGCAGGATTGGGGGAGGGGGCTCCTACAATGAGCAGTTCTTC CASRIGGGGSYNEQFF
12 NA TRBJ2-7 TRBV6-1 TGTGCCAGCAGCGCAAGGGGCCGCGAGCAGTACTTC CASSARGREQYF
14 TRBD1 TRBJ2-7 TRBV10-1 TGCGCCAGCAGCCGGGACAGGGGGACCTACGAGCAGTACTTC CASSRDRGTYEQYF
16 NA TRBJ2-7 TRBV7-9 TGTGCCAGCAACCCCTGGGTTGCAGGTTCCTCCTACGAGCAGTACTTC CASNPWVAGSSYEQYF
12 NA TRBJ2-7 TRBV5-5 TGTGCCAGCAGGGGGCAAACCTACGAGCAGTACTTC CASRGQTYEQYF
14 NA TRBJ1-6 TRBV7-9 TGTGCCAGCAGCACCTCAAGCCCGGGGTGGTCCCTCCACTTT CASSTSSPGWSLHF